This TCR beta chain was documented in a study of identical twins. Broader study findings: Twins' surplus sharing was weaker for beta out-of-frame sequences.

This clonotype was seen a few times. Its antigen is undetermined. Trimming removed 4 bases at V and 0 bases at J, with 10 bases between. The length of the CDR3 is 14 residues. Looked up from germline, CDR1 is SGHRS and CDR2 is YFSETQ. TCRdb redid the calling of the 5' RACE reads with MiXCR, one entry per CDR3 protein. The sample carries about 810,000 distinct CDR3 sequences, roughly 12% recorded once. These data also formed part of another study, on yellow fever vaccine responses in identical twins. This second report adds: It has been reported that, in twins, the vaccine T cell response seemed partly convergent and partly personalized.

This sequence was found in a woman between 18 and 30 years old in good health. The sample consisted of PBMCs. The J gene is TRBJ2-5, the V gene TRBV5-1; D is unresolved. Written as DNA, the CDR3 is TGCGCCAGCAGCCGTCCGTCCAACCAAGAGACCCAGTACTTC. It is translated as CASSRPSNQETQYF. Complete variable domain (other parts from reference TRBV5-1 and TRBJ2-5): KAGVTQTPRYLIKTRGQQVTLSCSPISGHRSVSWYQQTPGQGLQFLFEYFSETQRNKGNFPGRFSGRQFSNSRSEMNVSTLELGDSALYLCASSRPSNQETQYFGPGTRLLVL.